The clone carrying this T cell receptor beta chain was detected many times. The data were taken from a study of T-cell reconstitution after alpha-beta-depleted transplantation in children. The library targeted TCRbeta and was prepared with unique molecular identifiers. One entry per CDR3 protein results from TCRdb running MiXCR on the PCR reads. The sample has 190,000 or so distinct CDR3 sequences; about 6.3% are singletons. The sequencing used PBMCs from the stem cell graft donor, collected from the stem cell graft. The receptor was isolated from a human donor who donated a stem cell graft to a child with Wiskott-Aldrich syndrome.

The CDR3 region is CATSSGGSHEQFF. DNA for the CDR3: TGTGCCACCAGTTCAGGAGGTTCCCATGAGCAGTTCTTC. This chain joins TRBV24-1 and TRBJ2-1; D may be TRBD2 (5 bases). V lost 6 bases to trimming and J lost 8 bases, with 13 bases between them. The CDR3 totals 13 residues. The germline V gene encodes CDR1 KGHDR and CDR2 SFDVKD.